The T cell receptor (beta chain) under discussion was sequenced for a study of CD8 T cells in ankylosing spondylitis (dated by TCRdb to the late 2010s). Study-wide context: The study set out to find disease-linked TCR variants by profiling T cell receptor beta repertoires in ankylosing spondylitis patients and healthy donors. The full study cohort comprised some 27 ankylosing spondylitis patients and 85 to 120 healthy donors. Peripheral blood was sampled, and synovial fluid was also collected from ankylosing spondylitis patients. Beyond this particular receptor, the publication reports: A CD8+ phenotype was shown by the disease-linked clones, which were found at relatively low frequencies in peripheral blood. A TCR beta motif of about 8 highly homologous amino acid variants appeared characteristic of blood from ankylosing spondylitis patients. Some TCR beta motif variants had previously been reported in synovial fluid and blood of reactive arthritis patients, which suggested common disease-initiation mechanisms. According to the report, matched synovial fluid samples from ankylosing spondylitis patients were significantly enriched for the disease-linked clones.

TCRdb shows the sequencer as Illumina HiSeq 2500. Quantitative 5'-RACE with molecular barcodes was the method used to prepare the TCR beta libraries. For the original study's pipeline: Disease-linked TCR variants were identified with a new computational method built on a probabilistic model of VDJ rearrangement. TCRdb reprocessing: public reads trimmed at Q25 with fastp, clones called with MiXCR, in-frame beta chains kept. Each CDR3 protein gets just one entry, which takes the most common genes and DNA from the rows behind it. TCRdb assigned the V and J calls; the authors' analysis was not used. Within this sample are 200,000 to 300,000 distinct CDR3 sequences, with 20% to 30% of them counted one time only. The ten biggest clones cover 0.5% to 0.65% of the sample. This clonotype appeared a few times. The antigen it binds to is not known. Per-nucleotide qualities are absent, and no much larger clonotype sits a single base away.

CDR3 length: 15 amino acids, cysteine to phenylalanine. Only CDR3 DNA remains: 45 bases, in frame from the first base. From V the trimming removes 7 bases and from J it removes 6 bases, while the gene matches leave 12 bases of the junction unaccounted for. This clonotype originated in a male donor with ankylosing spondylitis or in good health (not recorded which). The sample consisted of blood, either unsorted or a sorted T cell fraction (not recorded which). The chain joins TRBV12-3 or TRBV12-4 to TRBJ2-5; a stretch of 9 junction bases matches TRBD2. The CDR3 region reads CASTPGGRGGQTQYF. The bases read TGTGCCAGCACCCCCGGTGGGCGGGGGGGGCAGACCCAGTACTTC.